This TCR beta chain was documented in a study of CD8+ T cells in alopecia areata (dated by TCRdb to between 2018 and 2020). In the study overall: Treated patients were enrolled in an open-label pilot trial of oral tofacitinib, 5 to 10 mg twice daily, for moderate-to-severe alopecia areata. Patients received tofacitinib for 6 to 18 months and were then followed off drug for 6 months to check for delayed response and recurrence. The SALT score, which quantifies the percentage of affected scalp surface area, was used to measure disease severity in treated patients. High-throughput TCRbeta sequencing was used to examine T cell clonal expansion in alopecia areata in both the C3H/HeJ mouse model and human patients. In humans, TCRbeta sequencing was performed on scalp tissue and on sorted CD4+ and CD8+ peripheral blood T cells from healthy controls and from patients with patchy or totalis/universalis alopecia areata. Biopsies were taken from tofacitinib-treated patients at baseline and again at 4 and 24 weeks into treatment, and several of those patients also had a later scalp biopsy. Scalp clonality was compared across normal scalp (n=4), patchy alopecia areata scalp (n=8), and alopecia totalis/universalis scalp (n=8). RNA came from the PAXgene miRNA kit for fixed scalp, the miRNeasy kit for PBMCs, and the RNeasy kit for mouse skin. TCRbeta CDR3 regions were amplified by immunoSEQ multiplex PCR using 35 Vbeta forward and 13 Jbeta reverse primers. Study-level results and caveats: With tofacitinib, both scalp clonality and the number of expanded CD8+ clones among the top 100 scalp clones went down significantly. Shared TCR sequences between patients were less evident than in mice, which may be partly attributable to HLA diversity in the patient population. Resident alphabeta T cells in normal human skin are also sequenced, complicating scalp TCR repertoire analysis, unlike mouse skin dominated by gammadelta T cells. Because the treated cohort was small and had only one nonresponder, larger studies are needed to examine links between baseline CD8+ expansion and response. During tofacitinib treatment, many expanded lesional clones stuck around in both scalp and blood, and this persistence may partly explain why relapse happens after treatment is stopped. Higher clonality and more expanded CD8+ clones were observed in lesional scalp than in normal scalp, particularly in alopecia totalis/universalis, a finding suggestive of antigenic drive.

The library was made by the immunoSEQ multiplex PCR assay. For TCR sequencing, RNA was extracted from every sample and reverse transcribed into cDNA to serve as template. First-strand cDNA was synthesized using SuperScript III with a 2:1 mix of oligo-dT and random hexamers. A synthetic immune receptor repertoire was used to measure amplification bias, and any remaining bias was corrected computationally. The authors' analysis ran thus. Raw reads were preprocessed to remove errors, and CDR3 was defined by IMGT conventions from the conserved cysteine to phenylalanine. Clonality was computed by normalizing Shannon entropy by log2 of the number of productive unique TCRs and subtracting the result from 1. Whether each scalp clone was CD4 or CD8 was inferred by checking scalp TCRbeta sequences against the CD4 and CD8 repertoires from sorted blood. TCRdb holds this immuneACCESS table with in-frame rearrangements only. Some clones are missing; in checked studies, unresolved V genes explain under half, and the rest has no known cause. That table furnishes V, J and clone size, whereas the DNA furnished D and trimming. The sample contains some 200,000 clones, about 58% of them found a single time. The top ten constitute roughly 1.5% of the sample.

This clone has only a few counts. The specificity of this receptor is unknown. Within one base of it there is no much larger clone, and no base qualities were kept. The sample contains more than one DNA sequence encoding this CDR3. V and J lose 5 bases and 2 bases, and a span of 3 bases separates them. For CDR1 and CDR2, the germline V gene (reference sequence) lists DFQATT and SNEGSKA. The cysteine opens and the phenylalanine closes a CDR3 of 10 amino acids. Of the read, only the CDR3 DNA is kept; its 30 bases are in frame from base 1. Sample time point, as interpreted from the label and publication: around 4 weeks on oral tofacitinib. This specimen's treatment or condition label, per the study, means: oral pan-JAK inhibitor, 5-10 mg twice daily. Lesional scalp punch biopsies and peripheral blood were obtained from alopecia areata patients. PBMCs were isolated by density centrifugation and stained for CD3, CD4 and CD8, and CD4+ and CD8+ T cells were sorted on a FACSAria.

The sequence is built from TRBV20-1 and TRBJ1-1, with the D gene not clear enough to name. Source: CD4+ T cells sorted from blood, taken at week 4, from a patient treated with tofacitinib. This receptor was taken from a human donor with alopecia areata. The CDR3 sequence is CSAGNTEAFF. The bases are TGCAGTGCTGGTAACACTGAAGCTTTCTTT.